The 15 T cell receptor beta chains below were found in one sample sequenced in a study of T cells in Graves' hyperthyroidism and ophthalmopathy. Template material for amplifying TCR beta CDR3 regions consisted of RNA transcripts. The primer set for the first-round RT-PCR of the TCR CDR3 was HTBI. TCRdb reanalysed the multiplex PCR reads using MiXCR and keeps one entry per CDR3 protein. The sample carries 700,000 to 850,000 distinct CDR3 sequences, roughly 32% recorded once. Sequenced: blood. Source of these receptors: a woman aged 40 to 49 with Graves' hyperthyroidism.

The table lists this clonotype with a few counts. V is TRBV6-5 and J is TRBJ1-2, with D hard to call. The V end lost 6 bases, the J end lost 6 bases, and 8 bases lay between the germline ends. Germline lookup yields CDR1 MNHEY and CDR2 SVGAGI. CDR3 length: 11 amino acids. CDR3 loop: CASSHVDGYTF. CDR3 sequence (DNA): TGTGCCAGCAGCCACGTTGATGGCTACACCTTC.

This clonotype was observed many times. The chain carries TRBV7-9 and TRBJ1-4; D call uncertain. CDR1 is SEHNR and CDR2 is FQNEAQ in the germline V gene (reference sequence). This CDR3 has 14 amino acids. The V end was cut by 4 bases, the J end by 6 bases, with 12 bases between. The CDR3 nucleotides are TGTGCCAGCAGCTACGTGGGCGCGGATGAAAAACTGTTTTTT. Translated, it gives CASSYVGADEKLFF.

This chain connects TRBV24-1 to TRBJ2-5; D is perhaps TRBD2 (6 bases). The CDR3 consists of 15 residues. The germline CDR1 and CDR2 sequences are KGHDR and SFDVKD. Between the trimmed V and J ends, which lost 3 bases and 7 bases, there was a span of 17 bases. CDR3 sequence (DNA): TGTGCCACCAGTGATGCCAGCAGCACCGGGGGGACCCAGTACTTC. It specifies CATSDASSTGGTQYF.

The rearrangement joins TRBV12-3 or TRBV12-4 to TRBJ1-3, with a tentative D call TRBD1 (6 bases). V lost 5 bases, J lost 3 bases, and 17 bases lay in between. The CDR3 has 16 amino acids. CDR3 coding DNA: TGTGCCAGCAGTATAAGACAGGTTCACCTTGGAAACACCATATATTTT. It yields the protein CASSIRQVHLGNTIYF.

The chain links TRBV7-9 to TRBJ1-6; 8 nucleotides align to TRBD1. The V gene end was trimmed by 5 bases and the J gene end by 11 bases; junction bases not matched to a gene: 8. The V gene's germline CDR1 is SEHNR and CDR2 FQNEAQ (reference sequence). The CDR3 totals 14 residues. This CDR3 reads CASSPGQEDTPLHF. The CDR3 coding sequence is TGTGCCAGCAGCCCGGGACAGGAGGATACACCCCTCCACTTT.

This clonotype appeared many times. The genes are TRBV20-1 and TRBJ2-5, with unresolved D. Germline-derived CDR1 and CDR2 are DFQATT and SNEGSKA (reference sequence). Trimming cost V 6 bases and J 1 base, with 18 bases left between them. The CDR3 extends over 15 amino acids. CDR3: CSARRGAAVQETQYF. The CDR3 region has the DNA TGCAGTGCCAGACGAGGCGCGGCGGTCCAAGAGACCCAGTACTTC.

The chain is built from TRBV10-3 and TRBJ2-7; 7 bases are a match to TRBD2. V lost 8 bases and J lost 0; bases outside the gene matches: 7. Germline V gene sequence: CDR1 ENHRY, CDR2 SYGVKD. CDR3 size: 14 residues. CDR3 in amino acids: CAIGLAGNSYEQYF. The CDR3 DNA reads TGTGCCATCGGCTTAGCGGGTAACTCCTACGAGCAGTACTTC.

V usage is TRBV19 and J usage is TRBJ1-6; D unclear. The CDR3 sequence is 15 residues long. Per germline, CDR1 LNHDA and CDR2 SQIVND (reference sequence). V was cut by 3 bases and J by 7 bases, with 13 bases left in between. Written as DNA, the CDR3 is TGTGCCAGTAGTATCCTCGGTTCCGGGAATTCACCCCTCCACTTT. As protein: CASSILGSGNSPLHF.

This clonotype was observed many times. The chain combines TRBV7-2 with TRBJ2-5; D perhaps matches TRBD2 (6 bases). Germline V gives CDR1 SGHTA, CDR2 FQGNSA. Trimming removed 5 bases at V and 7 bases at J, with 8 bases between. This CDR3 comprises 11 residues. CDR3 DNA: TGTGCCAGCAGCACCGGGGGGACCCAGTACTTC. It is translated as CASSTGGTQYF.

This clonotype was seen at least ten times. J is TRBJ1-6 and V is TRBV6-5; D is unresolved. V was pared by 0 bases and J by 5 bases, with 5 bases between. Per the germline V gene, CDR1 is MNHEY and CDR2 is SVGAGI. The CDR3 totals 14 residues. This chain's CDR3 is CASSYSADNSPLHF. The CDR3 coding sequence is TGTGCCAGCAGTTACTCGGCTGATAATTCACCCCTCCACTTT.

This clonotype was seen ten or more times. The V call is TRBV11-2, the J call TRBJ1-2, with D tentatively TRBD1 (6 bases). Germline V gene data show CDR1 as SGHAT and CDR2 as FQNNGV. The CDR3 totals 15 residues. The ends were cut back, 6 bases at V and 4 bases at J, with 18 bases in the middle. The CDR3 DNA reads TGTGCCAGCAGACTAGCCCCAGGGGTCGGCTATGGCTACACCTTC. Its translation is CASRLAPGVGYGYTF. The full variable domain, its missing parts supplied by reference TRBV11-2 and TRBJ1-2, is EAGVAQSPRYKIIEKRQSVAFWCNPISGHATLYWYQQILGQGPKLLIQFQNNGVVDDSQLPKDRFSAERLKGVDSTLKIQPAKLEDSAVYLCASRLAPGVGYGYTFGSGTRLTVV.

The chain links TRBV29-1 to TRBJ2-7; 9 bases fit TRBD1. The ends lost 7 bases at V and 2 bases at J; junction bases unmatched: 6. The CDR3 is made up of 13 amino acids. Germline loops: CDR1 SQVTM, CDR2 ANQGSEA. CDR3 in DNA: TGCAGCGCCCGGACAGGGGTTACCTACGAGCAGTACTTC. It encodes CSARTGVTYEQYF.

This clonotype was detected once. The CDR3 region has the DNA TGTGCCAGCAGCCCCGGGACTATTCGCTACGAGCAGTTCTTC. It translates to CASSPGTIRYEQFF. The chain employs TRBV7-7 and TRBJ2-7; 7 bases align to TRBD2. The DNA matches TRBJ2-1 better at its end, which makes the J call doubtful. This CDR3 is built from 14 residues. CDR1 and CDR2 (germline): SSHAT, FNYEAQ (reference sequence).

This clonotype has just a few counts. The CDR3: CASSESGDHQPQHF. For the CDR3, the DNA is TGCGCCAGCAGTGAGTCAGGGGACCATCAGCCCCAGCATTTT. The rearrangement links TRBV10-1 to TRBJ1-5; the D gene is possibly TRBD1 (5 bases). CDR1 is WNHNN, CDR2 SYGVQD, per germline (reference sequence). The CDR3 totals 14 residues. V lost 0 bases, J lost 5 bases, and 8 bases lay in between.

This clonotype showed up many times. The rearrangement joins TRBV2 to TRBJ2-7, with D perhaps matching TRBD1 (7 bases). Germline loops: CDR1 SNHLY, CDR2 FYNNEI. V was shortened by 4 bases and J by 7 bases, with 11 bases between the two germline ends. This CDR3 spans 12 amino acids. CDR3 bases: TGTGCCAGCAGTGTCGCAGGGGGGGAGCAGTACTTC. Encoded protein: CASSVAGGEQYF.